The 2 T cell receptor beta chains presented below share a single source sample, sequenced in a study of blood T cell repertoires in COVID-19. Generated by immunoSEQ multiplex PCR, the TCRdb table keeps only in-frame clones and is missing some. The sample lists fewer than 250,000 clones, 80% to 90% occurring once. Sequenced sample: peripheral blood. The receptors stem from a man aged 45 to 65 with COVID-19, enrolled during active disease.

J is TRBJ1-5 and V is TRBV12-3 or TRBV12-4; TRBD1 might be the D (5 bases). The CDR3 loop spans 13 amino acids. V lost 2 bases, J lost 5 bases, and 7 bases lay in between. Here the CDR3 reads CASSLRGHQPQHF. The CDR3, as DNA: TGTGCCAGCAGTTTAAGGGGTCATCAGCCCCAGCATTTT.

This chain joins TRBV10-3 and TRBJ2-6; D is unclear. Trimming stripped 7 bases from V and 0 bases from J, with 7 bases between. This CDR3 is built from 14 residues. The germline V gene has CDR1 ENHRY and CDR2 SYGVKD. The CDR3 sequence: CAIKASSGANVLTF. CDR3 nucleotides: TGTGCCATCAAAGCGTCCTCTGGGGCCAACGTCCTGACTTTC.